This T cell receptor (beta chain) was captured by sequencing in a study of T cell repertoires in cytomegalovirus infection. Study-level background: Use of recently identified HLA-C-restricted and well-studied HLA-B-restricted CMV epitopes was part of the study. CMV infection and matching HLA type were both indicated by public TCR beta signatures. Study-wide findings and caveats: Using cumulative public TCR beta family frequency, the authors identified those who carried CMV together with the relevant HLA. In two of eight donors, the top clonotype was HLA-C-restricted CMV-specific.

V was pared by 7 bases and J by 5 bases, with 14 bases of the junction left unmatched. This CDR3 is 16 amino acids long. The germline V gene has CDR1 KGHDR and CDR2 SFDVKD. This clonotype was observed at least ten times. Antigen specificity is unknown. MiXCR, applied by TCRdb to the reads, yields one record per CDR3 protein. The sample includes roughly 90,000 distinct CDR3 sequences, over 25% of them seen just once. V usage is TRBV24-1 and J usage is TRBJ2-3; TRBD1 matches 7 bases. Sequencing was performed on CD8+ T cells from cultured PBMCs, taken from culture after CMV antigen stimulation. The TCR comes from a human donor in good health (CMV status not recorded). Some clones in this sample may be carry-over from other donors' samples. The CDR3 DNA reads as TGTGCCACCAGCCGGCAAACCGGACAGGTAGGAGATACGCAGTATTTT. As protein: CATSRQTGQVGDTQYF.